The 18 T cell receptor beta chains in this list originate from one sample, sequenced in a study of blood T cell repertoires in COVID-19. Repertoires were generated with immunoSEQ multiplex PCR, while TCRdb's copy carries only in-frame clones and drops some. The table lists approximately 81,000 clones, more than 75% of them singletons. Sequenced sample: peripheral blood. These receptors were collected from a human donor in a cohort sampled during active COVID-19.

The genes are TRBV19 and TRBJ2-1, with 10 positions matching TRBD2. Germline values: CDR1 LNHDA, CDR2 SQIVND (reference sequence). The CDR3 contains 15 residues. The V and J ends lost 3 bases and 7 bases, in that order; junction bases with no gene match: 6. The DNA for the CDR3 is TGTGCCAGTAGTATTTCTAGCGGGGGACAAAATGAGCAGTTCTTC. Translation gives CASSISSGGQNEQFF. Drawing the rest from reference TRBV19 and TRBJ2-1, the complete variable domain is DGGITQSPKYLFRKEGQNVTLSCEQNLNHDAMYWYRQDPGQGLRLIYYSQIVNDFQKGDIAEGYSVSREKKESFPLTVTSAQKNPTAFYLCASSISSGGQNEQFFGPGTRLTVL.

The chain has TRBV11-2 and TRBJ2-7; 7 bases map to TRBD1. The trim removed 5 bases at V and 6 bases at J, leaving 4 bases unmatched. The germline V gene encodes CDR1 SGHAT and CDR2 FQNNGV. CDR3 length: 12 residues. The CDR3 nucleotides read TGTGCCAGCAGCAAAGGGGGCGCCGAGCAGTACTTC. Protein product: CASSKGGAEQYF.

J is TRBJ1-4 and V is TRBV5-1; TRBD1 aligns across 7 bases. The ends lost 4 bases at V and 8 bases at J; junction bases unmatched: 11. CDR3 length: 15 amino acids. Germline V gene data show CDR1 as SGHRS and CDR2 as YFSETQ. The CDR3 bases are TGCGCCAGCAGCCTCAGGGGGTTGGAGAACGAAAAACTGTTTTTT. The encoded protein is CASSLRGLENEKLFF.

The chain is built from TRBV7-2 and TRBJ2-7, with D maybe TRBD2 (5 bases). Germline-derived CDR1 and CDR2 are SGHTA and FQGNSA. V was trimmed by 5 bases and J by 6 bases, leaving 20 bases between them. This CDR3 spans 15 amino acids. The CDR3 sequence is CASSQQITSGFEQYF. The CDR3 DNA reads TGTGCCAGCAGCCAGCAAATTACGTCGGGGTTCGAGCAGTACTTC. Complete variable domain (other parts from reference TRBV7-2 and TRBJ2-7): GAGVSQSPSNKVTEKGKDVELRCDPISGHTALYWYRQSLGQGLEFLIYFQGNSAPDKSGLPSDRFSAERTGGSVSTLTIQRTQQEDSAVYLCASSQQITSGFEQYFGPGTRLTVT.

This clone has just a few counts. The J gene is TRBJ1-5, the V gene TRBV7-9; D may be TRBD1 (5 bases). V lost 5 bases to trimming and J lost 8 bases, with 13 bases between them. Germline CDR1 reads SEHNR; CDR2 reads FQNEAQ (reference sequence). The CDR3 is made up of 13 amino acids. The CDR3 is CASSRDSREPQHF. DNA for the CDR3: TGTGCCAGCAGCCGGGACTCAAGGGAGCCCCAGCATTTT.

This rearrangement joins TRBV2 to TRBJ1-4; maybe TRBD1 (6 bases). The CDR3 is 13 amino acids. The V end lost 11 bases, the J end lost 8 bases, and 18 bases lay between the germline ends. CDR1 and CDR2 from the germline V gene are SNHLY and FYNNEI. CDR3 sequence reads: CAGTGTLYEKLFF. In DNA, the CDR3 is TGTGCCGGAACCGGGACACTTTACGAAAAACTGTTTTTT. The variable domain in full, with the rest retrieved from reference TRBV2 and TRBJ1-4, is EPEVTQTPSHQVTQMGQEVILRCVPISNHLYFYWYRQILGQKVEFLVSFYNNEISEKSEIFDDQFSVERPDGSNFTLKIRSTKLEDSAMYFCAGTGTLYEKLFFGSGTQLSVL.

The chain's CDR3 is CASNEQGAHEQYF. The CDR3 DNA reads as TGTGCCAGTAACGAACAGGGGGCGCACGAGCAGTACTTC. The chain uses TRBV19 and TRBJ2-7; 9 bases line up with TRBD1. Unmatched junction bases numbered 6, after V lost 7 bases and J lost 5 bases. The CDR3 has 13 residues. Germline V lookup: CDR1 LNHDA, CDR2 SQIVND (reference sequence).

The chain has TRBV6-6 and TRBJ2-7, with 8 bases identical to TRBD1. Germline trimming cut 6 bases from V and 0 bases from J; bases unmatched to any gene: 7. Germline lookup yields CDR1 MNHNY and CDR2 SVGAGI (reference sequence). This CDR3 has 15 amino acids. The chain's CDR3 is CASSWDRSFSYEQYF. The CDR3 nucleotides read TGTGCCAGCAGCTGGGACAGGTCCTTCTCCTACGAGCAGTACTTC.

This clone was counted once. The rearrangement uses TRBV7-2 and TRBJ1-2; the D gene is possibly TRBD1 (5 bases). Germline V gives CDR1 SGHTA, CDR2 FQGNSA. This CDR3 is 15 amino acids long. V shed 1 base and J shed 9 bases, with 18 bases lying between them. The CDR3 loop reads CASSLGDRQGDRYTF. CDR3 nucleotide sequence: TGTGCCAGCAGCTTAGGTGACAGACAAGGGGATCGCTACACCTTC.

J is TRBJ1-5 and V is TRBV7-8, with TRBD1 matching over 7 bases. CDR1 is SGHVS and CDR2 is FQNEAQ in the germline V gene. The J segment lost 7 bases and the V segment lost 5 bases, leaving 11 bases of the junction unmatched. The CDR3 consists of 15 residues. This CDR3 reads CASSPSPYRGQPQHF. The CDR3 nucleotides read TGTGCCAGCAGCCCATCCCCTTACAGGGGACAGCCCCAGCATTTT.

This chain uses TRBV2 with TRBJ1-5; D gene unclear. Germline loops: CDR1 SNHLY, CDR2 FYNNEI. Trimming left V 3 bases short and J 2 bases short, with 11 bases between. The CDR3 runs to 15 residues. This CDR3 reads CASSDRGLGNQPQHF. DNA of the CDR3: TGTGCCAGCAGTGATCGAGGGTTGGGCAATCAGCCCCAGCATTTT.

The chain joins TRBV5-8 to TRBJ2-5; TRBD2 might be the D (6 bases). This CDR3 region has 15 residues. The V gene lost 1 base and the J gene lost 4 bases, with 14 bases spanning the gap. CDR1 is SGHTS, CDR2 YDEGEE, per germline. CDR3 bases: TGTGCCAGCAGCTTGCGGGGGTACAGCGGAGAGACCCAGTACTTC. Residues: CASSLRGYSGETQYF.

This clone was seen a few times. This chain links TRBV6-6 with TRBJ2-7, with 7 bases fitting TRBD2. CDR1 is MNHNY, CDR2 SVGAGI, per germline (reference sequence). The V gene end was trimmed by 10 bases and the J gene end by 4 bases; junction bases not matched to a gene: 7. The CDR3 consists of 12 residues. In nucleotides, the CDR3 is TGTGCCACAAGACTAGCTGAATACGAGCAGTACTTC. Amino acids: CATRLAEYEQYF.

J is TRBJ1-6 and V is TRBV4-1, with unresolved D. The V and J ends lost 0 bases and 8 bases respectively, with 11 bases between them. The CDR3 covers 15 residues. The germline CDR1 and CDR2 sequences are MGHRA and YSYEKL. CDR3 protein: CASSQEGRIYSPLHF. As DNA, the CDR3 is TGCGCCAGCAGCCAAGAGGGCAGGATATATTCACCCCTCCACTTT.

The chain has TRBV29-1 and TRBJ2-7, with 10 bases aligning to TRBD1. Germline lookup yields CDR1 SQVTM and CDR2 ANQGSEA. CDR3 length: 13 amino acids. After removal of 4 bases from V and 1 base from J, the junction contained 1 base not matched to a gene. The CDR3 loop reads CSVGTGGSYEQYF. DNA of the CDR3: TGCAGCGTTGGGACAGGGGGATCCTACGAGCAGTACTTC.

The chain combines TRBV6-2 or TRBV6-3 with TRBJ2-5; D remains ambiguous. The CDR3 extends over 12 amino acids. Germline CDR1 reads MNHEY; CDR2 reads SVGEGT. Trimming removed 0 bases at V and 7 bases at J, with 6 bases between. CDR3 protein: CASSYSPGTQYF. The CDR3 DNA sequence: TGTGCCAGCAGTTACTCCCCAGGGACCCAGTACTTC.

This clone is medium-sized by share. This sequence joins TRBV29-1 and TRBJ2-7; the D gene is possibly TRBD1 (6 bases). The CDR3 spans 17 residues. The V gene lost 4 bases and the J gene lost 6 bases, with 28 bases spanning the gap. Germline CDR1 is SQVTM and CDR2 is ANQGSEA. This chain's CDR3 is CSVVPRGGGPPDGEQYF. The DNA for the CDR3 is TGCAGCGTTGTCCCCCGGGGTGGGGGCCCCCCCGATGGCGAGCAGTACTTC.

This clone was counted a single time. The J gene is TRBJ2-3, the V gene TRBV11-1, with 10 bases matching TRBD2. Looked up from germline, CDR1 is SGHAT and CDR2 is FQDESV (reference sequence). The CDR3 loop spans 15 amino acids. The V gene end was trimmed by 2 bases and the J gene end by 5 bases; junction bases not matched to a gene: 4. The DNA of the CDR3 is TGTGCCAGCAGCTTACCGCTAGCGGGGGAAGATACGCAGTATTTT. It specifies CASSLPLAGEDTQYF.